One and the same sample provided the 18 T cell receptor beta chains below, sequenced in a study of blood T cells in healthy people across ages. For the second PCR, which ran for roughly 7 to 11 cycles, a sample-barcoded 5' primer and a J-beta primer mix were used. In TCRdb, the 5' RACE reads were re-called with MiXCR into one record per CDR3 protein. The table records about 1.5 million distinct CDR3 sequences, approximately 39% of them present only once. What was sequenced was blood. These receptor sequences come from a woman between 18 and 30 years old in good health.

Many counts were recorded for this clonotype. This chain connects TRBV7-2 to TRBJ2-1; TRBD2 matches at 7 bases. Germline trimming cut 5 bases from V and 12 bases from J; bases unmatched to any gene: 19. Germline CDR1 is SGHTA and CDR2 is FQGNSA. This CDR3 has 16 residues. The CDR3, as DNA: TGTGCCAGCAGCCCGCCCCGGACTAGTTCTGGGGCAAGGCAGTTCTTC. Translating gives CASSPPRTSSGARQFF. The complete variable domain, with remaining parts taken from reference TRBV7-2 and TRBJ2-1, reads GAGVSQSPSNKVTEKGKDVELRCDPISGHTALYWYRQSLGQGLEFLIYFQGNSAPDKSGLPSDRFSAERTGGSVSTLTIQRTQQEDSAVYLCASSPPRTSSGARQFFGPGTRLTVL.

This clonotype turned up a few times. The genes are TRBV27 and TRBJ2-2; no reliable D call. Trimming took off 2 bases at V and 4 bases at J, with 8 bases between the two ends. CDR1 MNHEY and CDR2 SMNVEV come from the germline V gene (reference sequence). The CDR3 is made up of 14 amino acids. The CDR3 is CASSLVGATGELFF. CDR3 in DNA: TGTGCCAGCAGTTTAGTTGGAGCCACCGGGGAGCTGTTTTTT.

This clonotype was picked up a small number of times. This chain connects TRBV4-3 to TRBJ2-7; D not certain. Per the germline V gene, CDR1 is LGHNA and CDR2 is YSLEER. Trimming removed 0 bases at V and 2 bases at J, with 23 bases between. The CDR3 loop spans 19 amino acids. CDR3 bases: TGCGCCAGCAGCCAAGATTCGTTCGCCCAGTCTGATTACCCCTACGAGCAGTACTTC. It yields the protein CASSQDSFAQSDYPYEQYF.

This clonotype showed up just a few times. V gene TRBV7-2 combines with J gene TRBJ1-5; unclear D gene. Trimming took 1 base from V and 4 from J, leaving 11 bases between them. From germline, CDR1 is SGHTA and CDR2 FQGNSA. The CDR3 contains 15 residues. CDR3 sequence: CASSLVLGINQPQHF. The DNA for the CDR3 is TGTGCCAGCAGCTTAGTACTGGGGATAAATCAGCCCCAGCATTTT.

The chain has TRBV29-1 and TRBJ1-2; D is perhaps TRBD1 (5 bases). V lost 2 bases to trimming and J lost 3 bases, with 16 bases between them. The CDR3 sequence is 15 residues long. Germline-derived CDR1 and CDR2 are SQVTM and ANQGSEA. CDR3: CSVEWLDNLDYGYTF. CDR3 in DNA: TGCAGCGTTGAATGGTTGGACAACTTGGACTATGGCTACACCTTC.

The chain uses TRBV6-2 or TRBV6-3 and TRBJ2-7; a possible D gene is TRBD1 (5 bases). The CDR3 is made up of 17 amino acids. Germline-derived CDR1 and CDR2 are MNHEY and SVGEGT. V was trimmed by 5 bases and J by 1 base, leaving 21 bases between them. The CDR3 reads CASSLQTGRAGSYEQYF. The CDR3 DNA follows: TGTGCCAGCAGTCTCCAGACGGGCAGGGCAGGATCCTACGAGCAGTACTTC.

A remark on this clonotype: Sequence at one end of the junction differs from germline and may be a read error. This chain joins TRBV27 and TRBJ2-1; D is unresolved. Germline lookup yields CDR1 MNHEY and CDR2 SMNVEV (reference sequence). This CDR3 contains 13 residues. DNA for the CDR3: TGTACCAGCGCAGAAACTACCTACAATGAGCAGTTCTTC. Its translation is CTSAETTYNEQFF.

This clonotype was detected only a few times. The chain links TRBV5-1 to TRBJ1-5; 8 bases map to TRBD1. The junction had 5 bases not matched to a gene; V was cut back by 2 bases and J by 7 bases. The CDR3 extends over 14 amino acids. From germline, CDR1 is SGHRS and CDR2 YFSETQ. The CDR3 loop reads CASSFDRGGQPQHF. The CDR3 coding sequence is TGCGCCAGCAGCTTCGACAGGGGCGGGCAGCCCCAGCATTTT.

The V gene is TRBV20-1, the J gene TRBJ2-3, with D unclear. The CDR3 loop spans 12 amino acids. Trimming cost V 5 bases and J 7 bases, with 13 bases left between them. Per germline, CDR1 DFQATT and CDR2 SNEGSKA (reference sequence). CDR3 amino acids: CSAPRGVYTQYF. CDR3 DNA sequence: TGCAGTGCTCCTCGTGGGGTTTATACGCAGTATTTT.

This clonotype was counted a few times. The rearrangement joins TRBV4-2 to TRBJ2-5; D is uncertain. There are 16 residues in the CDR3. Germline V lookup: CDR1 LGHNA, CDR2 YNFKEQ. Between the trimmed V and J ends, which lost 0 bases and 2 bases, there was a span of 13 bases. CDR3 bases: TGTGCCAGCAGCCAAGAACATAGCACGGTTCAAGAGACCCAGTACTTC. Protein: CASSQEHSTVQETQYF.

The chain recombines TRBV6-5 with TRBJ2-7; D uncertain. The CDR3 contains 13 residues. Germline V lookup: CDR1 MNHEY, CDR2 SVGAGI. V gave up 3 bases and J gave up 6 bases, with 12 bases separating them. CDR3 sequence: CASSYGVAREQYF. The CDR3, as DNA: TGTGCCAGCAGTTATGGGGTAGCCCGCGAGCAGTACTTC.

CDR3 protein: CSAPDLAYGYTF. The CDR3 nucleotides are TGCAGTGCTCCGGACTTAGCCTATGGCTACACCTTC. This chain uses TRBV20-1 with TRBJ1-2; D is unresolved. CDR1 and CDR2 (germline): DFQATT, SNEGSKA (reference sequence). V lost 5 bases to trimming and J lost 4 bases, with 11 bases between them. The CDR3 runs 12 residues.

This clonotype was counted only a few times. V gene TRBV29-1 combines with J gene TRBJ2-5, with unresolved D. Germline lookup yields CDR1 SQVTM and CDR2 ANQGSEA. This CDR3 has 14 residues. Trimming left V 4 bases short and J 1 base short, with 13 bases between. The CDR3 here is CSVAGAIRQETQYF. In DNA, the CDR3 is TGCAGCGTTGCAGGCGCCATCCGCCAAGAGACCCAGTACTTC.

V is TRBV6-5 and J is TRBJ2-3, with TRBD2 matching over 8 bases. Germline loops: CDR1 MNHEY, CDR2 SVGAGI. The CDR3 extends over 14 amino acids. The J segment lost 6 bases and the V segment lost 2 bases, leaving 4 bases of the junction unmatched. The CDR3 loop is CASSYRGGQDTQYF. The CDR3 DNA sequence: TGTGCCAGCAGTTACCGGGGGGGTCAGGATACGCAGTATTTT.

The chain has TRBV7-9 and TRBJ1-1, with D perhaps TRBD1 (5 bases). Germline CDR1 is SEHNR and CDR2 is FQNEAQ (reference sequence). V lost 6 bases to trimming and J lost 0 bases, with 14 bases between them. The CDR3 totals 15 residues. The CDR3 region is CASSSPTALNTEAFF. In DNA, the CDR3 is TGTGCCAGCAGTTCCCCGACAGCATTGAACACTGAAGCTTTCTTT.

This clonotype occurred many times. This chain joins TRBV20-1 and TRBJ1-5; D unclear. The germline CDR1 and CDR2 sequences are DFQATT and SNEGSKA (reference sequence). The V end was cut by 3 bases, the J end by 0 bases, with 6 bases between. CDR3 length: 13 residues. DNA of the CDR3: TGCAGTGCTAGGCCAGCTAGCAATCAGCCCCAGCATTTT. Protein product: CSARPASNQPQHF.

This clonotype was observed a few times. V gene TRBV7-2 combines with J gene TRBJ2-3; 8 bases are shared with TRBD2. CDR1 and CDR2 from the germline V gene are SGHTA and FQGNSA. V was clipped by 5 bases and J by 5 bases; unmatched bases: 24. The CDR3 has 20 residues. This CDR3 is CASSKLLGGTRFSRIDTQYF. The CDR3 coding sequence is TGTGCCAGCAGCAAACTCCTAGGGGGGACTAGGTTTTCTCGTATAGATACGCAGTATTTT.

The chain has TRBV7-2 and TRBJ1-2; the match to TRBD1 covers 7 bases. V dropped 0 bases and J dropped 4; count of bases not matched to a gene: 8. The germline V gene encodes CDR1 SGHTA and CDR2 FQGNSA. This CDR3 region has 16 residues. This CDR3 is CASSLARGQFSYGYTF. DNA for the CDR3: TGTGCCAGCAGCTTAGCGCGGGGACAGTTTAGCTATGGCTACACCTTC.